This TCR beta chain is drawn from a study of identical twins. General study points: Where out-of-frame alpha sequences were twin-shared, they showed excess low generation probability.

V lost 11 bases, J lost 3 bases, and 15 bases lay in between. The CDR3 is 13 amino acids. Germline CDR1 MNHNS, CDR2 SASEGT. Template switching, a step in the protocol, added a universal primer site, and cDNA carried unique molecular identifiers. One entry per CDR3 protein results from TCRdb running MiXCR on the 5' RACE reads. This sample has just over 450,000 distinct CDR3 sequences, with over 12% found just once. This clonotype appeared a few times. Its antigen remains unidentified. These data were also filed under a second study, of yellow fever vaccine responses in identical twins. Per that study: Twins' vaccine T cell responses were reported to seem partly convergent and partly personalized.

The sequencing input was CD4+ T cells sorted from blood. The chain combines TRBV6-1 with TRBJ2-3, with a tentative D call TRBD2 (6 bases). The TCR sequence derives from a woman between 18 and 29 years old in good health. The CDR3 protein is CAAWRGRTDTQYF. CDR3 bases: TGTGCCGCCTGGCGGGGACGGACAGATACGCAGTATTTT.